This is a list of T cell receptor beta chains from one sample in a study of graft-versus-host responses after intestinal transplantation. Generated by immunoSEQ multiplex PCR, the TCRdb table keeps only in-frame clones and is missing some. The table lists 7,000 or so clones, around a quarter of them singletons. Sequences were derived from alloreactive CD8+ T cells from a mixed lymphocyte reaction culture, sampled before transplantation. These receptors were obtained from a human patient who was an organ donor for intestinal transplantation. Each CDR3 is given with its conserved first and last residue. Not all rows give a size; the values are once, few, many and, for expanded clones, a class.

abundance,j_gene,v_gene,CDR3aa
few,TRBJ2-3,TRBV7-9,CASSLDKPLAGVTDTQYF
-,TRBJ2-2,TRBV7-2,CASSARLAGSTGELFF
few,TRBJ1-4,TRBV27,CASSSRQGAAYEKLFF
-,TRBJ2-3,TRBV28,CASSLELAPSTDTQYF
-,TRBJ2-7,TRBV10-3,CASSLTSGSEQYF
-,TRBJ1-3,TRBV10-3,CAISDPGAASPYSGNTIYF
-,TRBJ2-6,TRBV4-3,CASSPVLRDPDIGGANVLTF
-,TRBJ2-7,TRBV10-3,CAIRVYGTSGGPYEQYF
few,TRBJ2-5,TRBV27,CASSNGTGGGETQYF
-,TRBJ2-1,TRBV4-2,CASSQVFLAVLYNEQFF
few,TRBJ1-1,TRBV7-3,CASRGTAGFEAFF
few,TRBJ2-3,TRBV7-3,CASSLGAGRDTQYF
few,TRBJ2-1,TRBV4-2,CASSPGLLYNEQFF
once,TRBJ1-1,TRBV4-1,CASNRNRASNTEAFF
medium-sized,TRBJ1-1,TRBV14,CASSLGPGTRDEAFF
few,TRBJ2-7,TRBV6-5,CACSSLLGGDSYEQYF
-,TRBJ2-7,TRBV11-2,CASSFTGDPYEQYF
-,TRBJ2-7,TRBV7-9,CASSQELAGPYEQYF
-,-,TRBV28,CASSFSRVGEQYF
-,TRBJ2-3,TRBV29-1,CSVEEDSPDTQYF
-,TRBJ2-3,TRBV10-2,CASTPSGRTDTQYF
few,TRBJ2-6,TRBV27,CASSFPGANVLTF
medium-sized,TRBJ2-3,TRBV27,CASSLWGLAADTQYF
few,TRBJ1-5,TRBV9,CASSAPTGGGNQPQHF
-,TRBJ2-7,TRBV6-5,CASSYGLAGGYEQYF
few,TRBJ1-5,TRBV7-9,CASSLEEGGDQPQHF
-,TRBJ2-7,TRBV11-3,CASSLAQGYEQYF
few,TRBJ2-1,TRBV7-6,CASSLALWDSYNEQFF
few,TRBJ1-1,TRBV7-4,CASSLYDRGDTEAFF
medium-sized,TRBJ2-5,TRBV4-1,CASSQEAGGPQTQYF
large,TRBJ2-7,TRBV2,CASRPTSAFYEQYF
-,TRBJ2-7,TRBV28,CASSFSYEQYF
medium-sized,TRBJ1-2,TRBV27,CASSFFPDSNYGYTF
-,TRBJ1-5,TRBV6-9,CASSEGDSEGQPQHF
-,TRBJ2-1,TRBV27,CASTWEAPYNEQFF
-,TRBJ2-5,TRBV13,CASSLGTRQETQYF
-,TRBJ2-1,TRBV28,CASSLLAGAYNEQFF
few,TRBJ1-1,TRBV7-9,CASSLALGTEAFF
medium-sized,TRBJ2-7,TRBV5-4,CASSFRTGLGEEQYF
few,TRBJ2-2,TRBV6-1,CASITGPGELFF
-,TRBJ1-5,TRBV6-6,CASSPWTGANQPQHF
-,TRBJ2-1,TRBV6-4,CASSPWREGNSYNEQFF
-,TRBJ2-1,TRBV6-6,CASSFGTRDLGEQFF
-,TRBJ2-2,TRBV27,CASSLRSSNTGELFF
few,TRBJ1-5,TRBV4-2,CASSQARFLVLFNQPQHF
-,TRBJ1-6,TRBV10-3,CAISEVWGVWVPYNSPLHF
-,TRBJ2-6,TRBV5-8,CASSQDSTGLGGANVLTF
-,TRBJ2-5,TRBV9,CASSVATSQETQYF
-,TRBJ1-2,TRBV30,CAWSVALIPFF
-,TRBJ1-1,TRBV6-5,CASSALGQGVTEAFF
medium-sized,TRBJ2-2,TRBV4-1,CASSPLGSGELFF
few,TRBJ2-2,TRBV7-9,CASRGLAGVRGAVF
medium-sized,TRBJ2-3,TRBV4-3,CASSQDRAGGPTDTQYF